These 11 T cell receptor beta chains came from one sample sequenced in a study of CD8+ T cells in alopecia areata. CD4+ lymphocytes from four to six patients underwent sorting into CD25+CD127- populations. TCR sequencing used cDNA made by reverse transcription of extracted RNA. Only in-frame clones appear in the TCRdb table, and some are missing; sequencing was by immunoSEQ multiplex PCR. The sample lists 37,000 or so clones; nearly 55% were seen once. Sequenced sample: CD4+ Tregs sorted from blood. These receptors came from a human donor with alopecia areata.

This clone was recorded once. V usage is TRBV2 and J usage is TRBJ1-4; D is uncertain. The CDR3 has 12 residues. The V and J ends lost 4 bases and 4 bases respectively, with 4 bases between them. Germline assignment: CDR1 SNHLY and CDR2 FYNNEI. CDR3 sequence: CASSVGNEKLFF. The CDR3 region has the DNA TGTGCCAGCAGTGTGGGTAATGAAAAACTGTTTTTT.

The chain employs TRBV7-2 and TRBJ1-4; TRBD1 matches at 7 bases. The CDR3 has 14 residues. CDR1 and CDR2 from the germline V gene are SGHTA and FQGNSA. V lost 5 bases and J lost 5; bases outside the gene matches: 5. Written as DNA, the CDR3 is TGTGCCAGCAGCAGGGACAGAACGAATGAAAAACTGTTTTTT. Protein product: CASSRDRTNEKLFF.

This chain joins TRBV6-6 and TRBJ2-1; weak D call: TRBD2 (6 bases). Germline CDR1 reads MNHNY; CDR2 reads SVGAGI (reference sequence). The CDR3 is 12 amino acids. V dropped 6 bases and J dropped 5 bases, with 8 bases sitting between them. The CDR3 sequence: CASRGGDNEQFF. The CDR3 nucleotides are TGTGCCAGCAGGGGGGGAGACAATGAGCAGTTCTTC.

This clone was seen a few times. The V and J genes are TRBV7-2 and TRBJ2-7; D possibly matches TRBD1 or TRBD2 (5 bases each). The germline V gene has CDR1 SGHTA and CDR2 FQGNSA. CDR3 length: 15 residues. Trimming cost V 0 bases and J 2 bases, with 11 bases left between them. The CDR3 region has the DNA TGTGCCAGCAGCTTAGCCTTCCAGGGACCCTACGAGCAGTACTTC. Translation: CASSLAFQGPYEQYF.

This clone was observed a handful of times. The J gene is TRBJ2-2, the V gene TRBV6-5; no clear D. Germline V gene lookup returns CDR1 MNHEY and CDR2 SVGAGI. The CDR3 runs to 14 residues. The V end lost 6 bases, the J end lost 4 bases, and 12 bases lay between the germline ends. CDR3 sequence reads: CASSPRLRTGELFF. The CDR3 DNA is TGTGCCAGCAGCCCCAGACTTCGCACCGGGGAGCTGTTTTTT.

There are a few counts of this clone. V usage is TRBV13 and J usage is TRBJ2-1; 7 nucleotides line up with TRBD1. The CDR3 consists of 16 residues. V was pared by 5 bases and J by 2 bases, with 9 bases of the junction left unmatched. Germline V gives CDR1 PRHDT, CDR2 FYEKMQ (reference sequence). The CDR3 DNA is TGTGCCAGCAGCCGACTCGGACAGGTCACCTACAATGAGCAGTTCTTC. Amino acid sequence: CASSRLGQVTYNEQFF. The full variable domain, with the rest looked up from reference TRBV13 and TRBJ2-1, is AAGVIQSPRHLIKEKRETATLKCYPIPRHDTVYWYQQGPGQDPQFLISFYEKMQSDKGSIPDRFSAQQFSDYHSELNMSSLELGDSALYFCASSRLGQVTYNEQFFGPGTRLTVL.

The chain is built from TRBV5-4 and TRBJ2-5; 10 bases fit TRBD1. V shed 0 bases, J shed 5 bases, and the junction held 1 base outside the gene matches. The CDR3 is made up of 14 amino acids. Germline V gives CDR1 SGHNT, CDR2 YYREEE (reference sequence). The CDR3, as DNA: TGTGCCAGCAGCTTGGTGGACAGGGGGGAGACCCAGTACTTC. Amino acid sequence: CASSLVDRGETQYF.

The chain combines TRBV19 with TRBJ2-4, with 11 bases aligning to TRBD1. The CDR3 runs to 15 residues. The V and J ends lost 5 bases and 4 bases, in that order; junction bases with no gene match: 4. Germline V gene lookup returns CDR1 LNHDA and CDR2 SQIVND (reference sequence). Here the CDR3 DNA reads TGTGCCAGTAGTCTGGGGGACAGGGGGAAAAACATTCAGTACTTC. This translates into CASSLGDRGKNIQYF.

V and J are TRBV6-5 and TRBJ2-1, with TRBD2 matching over 9 bases. There are 14 residues in the CDR3. V shed 2 bases and J 9 bases; nucleotides not matched to a gene: 5. Germline loops: CDR1 MNHEY, CDR2 SVGAGI. CDR3 nucleotides: TGTGCCAGCAGTTACGGGACTAGCAGGACTGAGCAGTTCTTC. It is translated as CASSYGTSRTEQFF.

This clone is classed as medium-sized. For the CDR3, the DNA is TGCGCCAGCAGCCAAACAGGAAGGGTCTATGGCTACACCTTC. Protein: CASSQTGRVYGYTF. V and J are TRBV4-3 and TRBJ1-2; D perhaps matches TRBD1 (5 bases). There are 14 residues in the CDR3. Germline V lookup: CDR1 LGHNA, CDR2 YSLEER. The V and J ends lost 2 bases and 4 bases respectively, with 11 bases between them.

The chain carries TRBV19 and TRBJ2-7; TRBD2 matches 15 bases. The CDR3 contains 16 residues. Per the germline V gene, CDR1 is LNHDA and CDR2 is SQIVND (reference sequence). With 9 bases clipped from V and 2 bases from J, the junction kept 8 bases outside the gene matches. CDR3 residues: CARRTSGGATTYEQYF. DNA of the CDR3: TGTGCCAGAAGGACTAGCGGGGGGGCCACTACCTACGAGCAGTACTTC.